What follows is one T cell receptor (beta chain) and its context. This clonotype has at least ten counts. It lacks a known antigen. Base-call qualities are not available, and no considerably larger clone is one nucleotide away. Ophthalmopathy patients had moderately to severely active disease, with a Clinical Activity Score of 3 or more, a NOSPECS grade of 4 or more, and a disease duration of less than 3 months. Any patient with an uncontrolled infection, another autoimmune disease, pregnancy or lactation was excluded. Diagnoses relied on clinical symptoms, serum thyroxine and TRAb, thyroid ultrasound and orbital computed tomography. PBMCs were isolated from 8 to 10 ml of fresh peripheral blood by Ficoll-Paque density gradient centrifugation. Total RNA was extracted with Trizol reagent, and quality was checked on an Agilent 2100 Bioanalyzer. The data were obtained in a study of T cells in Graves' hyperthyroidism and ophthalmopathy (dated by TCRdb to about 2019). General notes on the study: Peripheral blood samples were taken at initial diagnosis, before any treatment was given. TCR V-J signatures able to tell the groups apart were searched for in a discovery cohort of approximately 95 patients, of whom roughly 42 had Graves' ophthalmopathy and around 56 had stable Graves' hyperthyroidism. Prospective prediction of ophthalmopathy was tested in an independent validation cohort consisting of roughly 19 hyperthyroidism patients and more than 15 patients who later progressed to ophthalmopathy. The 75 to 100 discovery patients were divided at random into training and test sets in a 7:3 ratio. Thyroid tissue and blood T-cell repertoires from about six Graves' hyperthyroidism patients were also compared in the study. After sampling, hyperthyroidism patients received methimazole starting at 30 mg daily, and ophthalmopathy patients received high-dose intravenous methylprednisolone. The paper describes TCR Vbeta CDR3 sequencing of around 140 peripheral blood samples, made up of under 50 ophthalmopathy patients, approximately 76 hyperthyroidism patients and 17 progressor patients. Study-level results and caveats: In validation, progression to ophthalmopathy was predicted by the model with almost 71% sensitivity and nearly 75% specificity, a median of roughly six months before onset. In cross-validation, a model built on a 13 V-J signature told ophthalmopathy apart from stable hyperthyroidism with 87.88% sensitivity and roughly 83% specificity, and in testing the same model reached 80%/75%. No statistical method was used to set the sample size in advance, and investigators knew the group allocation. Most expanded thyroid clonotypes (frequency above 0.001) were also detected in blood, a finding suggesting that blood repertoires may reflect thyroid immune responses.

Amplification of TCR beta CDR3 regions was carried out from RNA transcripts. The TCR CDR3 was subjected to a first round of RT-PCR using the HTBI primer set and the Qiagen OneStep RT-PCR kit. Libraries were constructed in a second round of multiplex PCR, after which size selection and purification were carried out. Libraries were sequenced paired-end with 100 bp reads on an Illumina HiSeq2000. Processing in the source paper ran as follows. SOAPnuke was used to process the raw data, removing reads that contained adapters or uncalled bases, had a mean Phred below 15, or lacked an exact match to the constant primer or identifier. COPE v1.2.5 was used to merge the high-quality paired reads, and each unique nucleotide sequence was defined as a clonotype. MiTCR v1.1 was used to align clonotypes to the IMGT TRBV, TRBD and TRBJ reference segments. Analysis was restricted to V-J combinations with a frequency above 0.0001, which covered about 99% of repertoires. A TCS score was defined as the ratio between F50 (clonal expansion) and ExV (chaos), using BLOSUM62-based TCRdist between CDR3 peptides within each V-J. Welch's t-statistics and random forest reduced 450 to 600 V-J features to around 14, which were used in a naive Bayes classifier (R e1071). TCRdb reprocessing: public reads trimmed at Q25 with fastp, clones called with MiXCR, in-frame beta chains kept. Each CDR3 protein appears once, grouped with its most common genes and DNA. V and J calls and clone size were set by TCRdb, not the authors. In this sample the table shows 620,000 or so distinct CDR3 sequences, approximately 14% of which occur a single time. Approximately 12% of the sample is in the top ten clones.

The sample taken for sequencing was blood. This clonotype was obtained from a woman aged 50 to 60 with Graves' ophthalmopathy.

DNA sequence: TGCAGTGCTAGAGTCGGGGGGAGGTACTCCTACAATGAGCAGTTCTTC. Translation gives CSARVGGRYSYNEQFF. In this chain, TRBV20-1 is recombined with TRBJ2-1; 7 nucleotides in the junction match TRBD2. From the cysteine through the phenylalanine, the CDR3 covers 16 amino acids. The read is trimmed to its CDR3 DNA, 48 bases read in frame from base 1. Per the germline V gene (reference sequence), DFQATT is the CDR1 and SNEGSKA is the CDR2. The junction shows trimming of 1 base on V and 0 bases on J, and the gene matches do not reach 6 bases of it.